This T cell receptor beta chain emerged from a study of blood T cells in healthy people across ages. The CDR3 spans 14 residues. V lost 0 bases and J 8 bases, leaving 11 bases between the germline ends. The germline V gene encodes CDR1 LGHNA and CDR2 YNFKEQ. With respect to this clonotype: This sequence may be a read error, since a much larger clone differs from it by one base.

Per sample, a minimum of 6 million PBMCs were isolated. Primed by a sample-barcoded 5' primer and a J-beta primer mix, a second PCR proceeded for 7 to 11 cycles. TCRdb re-derived calls from the 5' RACE reads in MiXCR, one entry per CDR3 protein. The table has about 730,000 distinct CDR3 sequences, around 46% seen once. Sequencing was performed on blood. The chain links TRBV4-2 to TRBJ2-1; D possibly corresponds to TRBD2 (6 bases). This TCR derives from a woman aged 60-70 years in good health. The CDR3 nucleotides are TGTGCCAGCAGCCAAGATGAAGGCGGGGATGAGCAGTTCTTC. This translates into CASSQDEGGDEQFF.